This TCR beta chain originates from a study of Ad26.COV2.S vaccination and SARS-CoV-2 variants. The treatment is: around 19 received Ad26.COV2.S at low or high dose, single or two shots; about 5 received placebo; per-sample allocation not given. The investigators took samples on day 63 after the first vaccine or placebo injection. The CDR3 has 13 amino acids. The V end was cut by 7 bases, the J end by 6 bases, with 15 bases between. CDR1 is LNHDA, CDR2 SQIVND, per germline (reference sequence). The assay was immunoSEQ multiplex PCR, and TCRdb's table has in-frame clones only and misses some. The sample holds roughly 500,000 clones, roughly 87% seen once.

V is TRBV19 and J is TRBJ1-2, with D possibly being TRBD1 (6 bases). The sequence was collected from a person aged 18-65 years who received the Ad26.COV2.S COVID-19 vaccine or a placebo. Sample: peripheral blood, taken in a trial of Ad26.COV2.S vaccine versus placebo. The CDR3 DNA sequence: TGTGCCAGTACATTACAGGGCTTCGATGGCTACACCTTC. Translation gives CASTLQGFDGYTF.